This is a list of T cell receptor beta chains from one sample in a study of radiation and T cells in renal cell carcinoma. Repertoires were generated with immunoSEQ multiplex PCR, while TCRdb's copy carries only in-frame clones and drops some. The sample records roughly 61,000 clones, over 65% being singletons. The starting material was blood, obtained from a patient whose treatment included radiotherapy and nephrectomy. These receptors all stem from a man aged 60-69 years with renal cell carcinoma. Each CDR3 is given with its conserved first and last residue. Each record gives: V gene, D gene, J gene, clone size, CDR3 protein, CDR3 DNA. The D gene is left open where the match is weak. Rows may omit the clone size; those that give it use once, few, many or a size class.

TRBV5-8,-,TRBJ1-2,-,CASSLAGDYGYTF,TGTGCCAGCAGCTTGGCGGGGGACTATGGCTACACCTTC
TRBV10-2,TRBD1,TRBJ1-1,few,CASSAGQGGNTEAFF,TGCGCCAGCAGTGCGGGACAGGGGGGAAACACTGAAGCTTTCTTT
TRBV2,-,TRBJ1-4,-,CASCADANEKLFF,TGTGCCAGCTGTGCCGACGCTAATGAAAAACTGTTTTTT
TRBV6-1,TRBD2,TRBJ2-1,-,CASALSGTINDEQFF,TGTGCCAGCGCCCTGAGCGGGACCATTAACGATGAGCAGTTCTTC
TRBV19,-,TRBJ2-3,few,CASSTGLATDTQYF,TGTGCCAGTAGTACGGGCCTAGCGACAGATACGCAGTATTTT
TRBV19,-,TRBJ1-1,-,CASYLGGFAFF,TGTGCCAGTTACTTAGGGGGATTTGCTTTCTTT
TRBV14,-,TRBJ2-2,-,CASSLPRTGRGASTGELFF,TGTGCCAGCAGCCTCCCCCGGACAGGGAGGGGGGCGTCAACCGGGGAGCTGTTTTTT
TRBV19,TRBD1,TRBJ2-5,-,CASSINRGSGETQYF,TGTGCCAGTAGTATAAACAGGGGTTCGGGGGAGACCCAGTACTTC
TRBV30,-,TRBJ1-5,-,CALNDRGGRVQPQHF,TGTGCCTTAAATGACCGGGGGGGCCGGGTTCAGCCCCAGCATTTT
TRBV29-1,TRBD1,TRBJ1-1,-,CSGRQGMNTEAFF,TGCAGCGGAAGACAGGGGATGAACACTGAAGCTTTCTTT
TRBV5-1,-,TRBJ2-4,-,CASSLQQGEGGIQYF,TGCGCCAGCAGCTTGCAACAGGGGGAGGGTGGCATTCAGTACTTC
TRBV6-1,-,TRBJ2-1,-,CASTSLSYNEQFF,TGTGCCAGCACCTCGTTATCATACAATGAGCAGTTCTTC
TRBV5-1,-,TRBJ1-1,-,CASSLVGLDTEAFF,TGCGCCAGCAGCTTGGTCGGCCTCGACACTGAAGCTTTCTTT
TRBV6-1,TRBD1,TRBJ1-1,-,CASSEDDRQGSRAFF,TGTGCCAGCAGTGAAGATGACCGACAGGGGAGCCGAGCTTTCTTT
TRBV2,TRBD1,TRBJ1-2,-,CASRPVRGPNYGYTF,TGTGCCTCCCGCCCGGTCAGGGGGCCAAACTATGGCTACACCTTC
TRBV6-6,TRBD1,TRBJ1-5,-,CASRRPGQGDEQPQHF,TGTGCCAGCAGACGACCGGGACAGGGGGATGAACAGCCCCAGCATTTT
TRBV4-3,-,TRBJ2-4,-,CASSQGDIKNIQYF,TGCGCCAGCAGCCAAGGGGACATCAAAAACATTCAGTACTTC
TRBV27,TRBD1,TRBJ2-3,-,CASSSHSGGRFRYTQYF,TGTGCCAGCAGTTCCCACTCAGGGGGCCGGTTTCGATATACGCAGTATTTT
TRBV4-2,-,TRBJ1-1,few,CASSQDSNTEAFF,TGTGCCAGCAGCCAAGACAGTAACACTGAAGCTTTCTTT
TRBV28,-,TRBJ2-7,-,CASTGLAYEQYF,TGTGCCAGCACGGGGTTGGCCTACGAGCAGTACTTC
TRBV9,-,TRBJ2-7,many,CASSVDYDYEQYF,TGTGCCAGCAGCGTAGATTACGACTACGAGCAGTACTTC
TRBV4-1,-,TRBJ1-1,large,CASSQGIGLNTEAFF,TGCGCCAGCAGCCAAGGGATTGGCTTGAACACTGAAGCTTTCTTT
TRBV6-6,-,TRBJ1-3,few,CASGRENTIYF,TGTGCCTCTGGAAGGGAGAACACCATATATTTT
TRBV6-5,-,TRBJ1-2,once,CASRGQFYGYTF,TGTGCCAGCAGAGGGCAGTTCTATGGCTACACCTTC